Listed below are T cell receptor beta chains from one sample, sequenced in a study of siplizumab effects on memory and regulatory T cells. Sequencing used immunoSEQ multiplex PCR; TCRdb keeps in-frame clones, though not all of them. The sample records 60,000 to 70,000 clones, around nine tenths being singletons. Material for sequencing was Tregs sorted from blood. The receptors derive from a human donor in good health. CDR3s leave out the opening cysteine and the closing phenylalanine or tryptophan. The D gene is left open where the match is weak. Part of the rows lack a size; the others show once, few, many or a class for expanded clones.

clone_size | d_call | v_call | cdr3_aa
- | - | TRBV10-3 | AISNGAAGELF
- | TRBD1 | TRBV6-5 | ASSETQGSSTF
once | - | TRBV5-1 | ASSLDSRNQPQH
- | - | TRBV18 | ASSPIPPADGANVLT
- | - | TRBV5-1 | ASSSLNTGELF
- | TRBD1 | TRBV9 | ASSVSTGVLQAEQF
- | - | TRBV5-6 | ASSIPGFLTDTQY
- | TRBD2 | TRBV14 | ASSLLGTTREQY
- | TRBD2 | TRBV19 | ASSPSGRLSYEQY
- | TRBD1 | TRBV11-3 | ASSLGGLRDSTTDTQY
- | TRBD2 | TRBV5-1 | ASQLAGVGDEQF
- | TRBD1 | TRBV9 | ASSVAGTGSFT